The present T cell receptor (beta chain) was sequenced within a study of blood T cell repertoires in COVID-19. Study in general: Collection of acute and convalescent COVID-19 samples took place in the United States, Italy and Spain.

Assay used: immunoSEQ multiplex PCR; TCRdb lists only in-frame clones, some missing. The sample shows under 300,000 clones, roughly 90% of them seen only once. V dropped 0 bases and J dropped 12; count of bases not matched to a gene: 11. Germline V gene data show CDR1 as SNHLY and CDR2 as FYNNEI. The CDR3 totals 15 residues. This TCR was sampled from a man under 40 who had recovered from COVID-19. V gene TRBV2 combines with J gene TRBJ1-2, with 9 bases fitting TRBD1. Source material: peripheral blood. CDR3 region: CASSEAYGTGHSHTF. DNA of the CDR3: TGTGCCAGCAGTGAAGCGTACGGGACAGGGCACAGCCACACCTTC.